Listed below are T cell receptor beta chains from one sample, sequenced in a study of response to subunit inactivated influenza vaccine. TCRdb independently ran MiXCR on the RT-PCR reads; one entry per CDR3 protein. The sample gives hundreds of thousands of distinct CDR3 sequences, approximately 15% of which show up once; around 6.5% is in the top ten. The sequenced sample was PBMCs from blood, obtained 14 to 15 days before vaccination. The receptors here all came from a man in his fifties or sixties who received an inactivated influenza vaccine. Each CDR3 is given with its conserved first and last residue. Fields, in order: J gene, D gene, V gene, clone size, CDR3 protein, CDR3 DNA. D genes are given only for firm matches. Clone size is not always given. Where it is, it says once, few, many or a class for expanded clones.

j_call: TRBJ2-7
d_call: TRBD2
v_call: TRBV11-2
clone_size: few
cdr3_aa: CASSMGLGLGEQYF
cdr3_nt: TGTGCCAGCAGCATGGGACTAGGTCTGGGCGAGCAGTACTTC

j_call: TRBJ1-5
d_call: .
v_call: TRBV7-8
clone_size: many
cdr3_aa: CASSLWDSNQPQHF
cdr3_nt: TGTGCCAGCAGCTTATGGGATAGCAATCAGCCCCAGCATTTT

j_call: TRBJ1-1
d_call: .
v_call: TRBV7-9
clone_size: few
cdr3_aa: CASSLETLNTEAFF
cdr3_nt: TGTGCCAGCAGCTTAGAAACGCTGAACACTGAAGCTTTCTTT

j_call: TRBJ1-1
d_call: .
v_call: TRBV12-3/TRBV12-4
clone_size: many
cdr3_aa: CASSLAVQGNTEAFF
cdr3_nt: TGTGCCAGCAGTTTAGCGGTTCAGGGAAACACTGAAGCTTTCTTT

j_call: TRBJ2-1
d_call: TRBD2
v_call: TRBV19
clone_size: few
cdr3_aa: CASRREAGVPGSEFF
cdr3_nt: TGTGCCAGTAGACGGGAAGCGGGGGTGCCCGGTTCGGAGTTCTTC

j_call: TRBJ2-1
d_call: .
v_call: TRBV7-9
clone_size: few
cdr3_aa: CASQLLDEQFF
cdr3_nt: TGTGCCAGCCAACTCCTAGATGAGCAGTTCTTC

j_call: TRBJ1-4
d_call: .
v_call: TRBV6-1
clone_size: .
cdr3_aa: CACSQHATNEKLFF
cdr3_nt: TGTGCCTGCAGCCAACACGCAACTAATGAAAAACTGTTTTTT

j_call: TRBJ1-2
d_call: .
v_call: TRBV12-3/TRBV12-4
clone_size: many
cdr3_aa: CASSPSGRVEGYTF
cdr3_nt: TGTGCCAGCAGTCCTTCGGGGAGGGTGGAAGGCTACACCTTC

j_call: TRBJ2-3
d_call: TRBD2
v_call: TRBV7-9
clone_size: few
cdr3_aa: CASSWGLADYTDTQYF
cdr3_nt: TGTGCCAGCAGCTGGGGACTAGCGGACTACACAGATACGCAGTATTTT

j_call: TRBJ2-2
d_call: .
v_call: TRBV4-3
clone_size: .
cdr3_aa: CASSQDLEAGELFF
cdr3_nt: TGCGCCAGCAGCCAAGATTTGGAGGCCGGGGAGCTGTTTTTT

j_call: TRBJ1-1
d_call: TRBD1
v_call: TRBV5-1
clone_size: many
cdr3_aa: CASSFRQGDTEAFF
cdr3_nt: TGCGCCAGCAGCTTTCGACAGGGGGACACTGAAGCTTTCTTT

j_call: TRBJ2-1
d_call: TRBD1
v_call: TRBV6-2/TRBV6-3
clone_size: few
cdr3_aa: CASLELATGGLRNEQFF
cdr3_nt: TGTGCCAGCTTAGAATTGGCGACAGGGGGACTGCGAAATGAGCAGTTCTTC

j_call: TRBJ2-1
d_call: TRBD1
v_call: TRBV4-3
clone_size: many
cdr3_aa: CASSQDRGTGGNEQFF
cdr3_nt: TGCGCCAGCAGCCAAGATAGGGGGACAGGGGGTAATGAGCAGTTCTTC

j_call: TRBJ2-7
d_call: .
v_call: TRBV12-3/TRBV12-4
clone_size: few
cdr3_aa: CASSAFYEQYF
cdr3_nt: TGTGCCAGCAGCGCTTTCTACGAGCAGTACTTC

j_call: TRBJ1-4
d_call: .
v_call: TRBV19
clone_size: few
cdr3_aa: CASSRRAEKLFF
cdr3_nt: TGTGCCAGTAGTCGACGGGCCGAAAAACTGTTTTTT

j_call: TRBJ1-1
d_call: .
v_call: TRBV27
clone_size: few
cdr3_aa: CASRSGQRDTEAFF
cdr3_nt: TGTGCCAGCAGATCGGGACAAAGGGACACTGAAGCTTTCTTT

j_call: TRBJ2-2
d_call: TRBD1
v_call: TRBV12-3/TRBV12-4
clone_size: many
cdr3_aa: CASRGTGNTGELFF
cdr3_nt: TGTGCCAGCAGGGGGACAGGGAACACCGGGGAGCTGTTTTTT

j_call: TRBJ1-1
d_call: .
v_call: TRBV29-1
clone_size: .
cdr3_aa: CSADITAQGEAFF
cdr3_nt: TGCAGCGCTGATATTACCGCCCAGGGTGAAGCTTTCTTT

j_call: TRBJ2-1
d_call: TRBD2
v_call: TRBV6-5
clone_size: .
cdr3_aa: CASSILAGGGHNEQFF
cdr3_nt: TGTGCCAGCAGTATACTAGCGGGGGGAGGGCACAATGAGCAGTTCTTC

j_call: TRBJ2-1
d_call: TRBD2
v_call: TRBV18
clone_size: few
cdr3_aa: CASSTSDSSGLWEQFF
cdr3_nt: TGTGCCAGCTCCACCTCCGATAGTAGCGGGCTCTGGGAGCAGTTCTTC

j_call: TRBJ2-2
d_call: .
v_call: TRBV28
clone_size: few
cdr3_aa: CASSFWQFTGELFF
cdr3_nt: TGTGCCAGCAGTTTTTGGCAATTCACCGGGGAGCTGTTTTTT

j_call: TRBJ2-1
d_call: .
v_call: TRBV16
clone_size: many
cdr3_aa: CASSQSRGGNEQFF
cdr3_nt: TGTGCCAGCAGCCAATCGAGGGGGGGAAATGAGCAGTTCTTC

j_call: TRBJ2-5
d_call: TRBD1
v_call: TRBV5-1
clone_size: .
cdr3_aa: CASSLSGTGQETQYF
cdr3_nt: TGCGCCAGCAGCTTGTCCGGGACAGGGCAAGAGACCCAGTACTTC

j_call: TRBJ1-6
d_call: .
v_call: TRBV7-2
clone_size: many
cdr3_aa: CASSLFQGDSPLHF
cdr3_nt: TGTGCCAGCAGCTTATTTCAGGGAGATTCACCCCTCCACTTT

j_call: TRBJ2-7
d_call: TRBD2
v_call: TRBV20-1
clone_size: .
cdr3_aa: CSARSTSGPYNEQYF
cdr3_nt: TGCAGTGCTAGATCGACTAGCGGGCCTTACAATGAGCAGTACTTC

j_call: TRBJ2-7
d_call: TRBD2
v_call: TRBV10-3
clone_size: .
cdr3_aa: CAIRGLAGTSYEQYF
cdr3_nt: TGTGCCATCAGGGGACTAGCGGGGACCTCCTACGAGCAGTACTTC

j_call: TRBJ1-3
d_call: .
v_call: TRBV20-1
clone_size: .
cdr3_aa: CSASRGAAGNTIYF
cdr3_nt: TGCAGTGCTAGCCGAGGGGCTGCTGGAAACACCATATATTTT

j_call: TRBJ1-2
d_call: .
v_call: TRBV5-5
clone_size: few
cdr3_aa: CASSFGGGQGYTF
cdr3_nt: TGTGCCAGCAGCTTCGGGGGGGGGCAGGGCTACACCTTC

j_call: TRBJ1-1
d_call: .
v_call: TRBV4-2
clone_size: .
cdr3_aa: CASSQVGGRNTEAFF
cdr3_nt: TGTGCCAGCAGCCAAGTGGGGGGGAGGAACACTGAAGCTTTCTTT

j_call: TRBJ1-2
d_call: .
v_call: TRBV20-1
clone_size: .
cdr3_aa: CSARDQGYEGGYTF
cdr3_nt: TGCAGTGCTAGAGACCAGGGTTACGAGGGTGGCTACACCTTC

j_call: TRBJ2-3
d_call: .
v_call: TRBV4-2
clone_size: few
cdr3_aa: CASSQVYPKTADTQYF
cdr3_nt: TGTGCCAGCAGCCAAGTCTACCCCAAGACGGCAGATACGCAGTATTTT

j_call: TRBJ2-1
d_call: .
v_call: TRBV11-1
clone_size: few
cdr3_aa: CASSLAGSTVEQFF
cdr3_nt: TGTGCCAGCAGCTTAGCGGGAAGCACAGTTGAGCAGTTCTTC

j_call: TRBJ2-5
d_call: TRBD1
v_call: TRBV6-5
clone_size: few
cdr3_aa: CASSRQGETQYF
cdr3_nt: TGTGCCAGCAGCCGACAGGGTGAGACCCAGTACTTC

j_call: TRBJ2-7
d_call: .
v_call: TRBV7-2
clone_size: few
cdr3_aa: CASSLMTPPYEQYF
cdr3_nt: TGTGCCAGCAGCTTAATGACACCCCCCTACGAGCAGTACTTC

j_call: TRBJ1-5
d_call: .
v_call: TRBV7-2
clone_size: few
cdr3_aa: CASSFGGSQPQHF
cdr3_nt: TGTGCCAGCAGCTTTGGGGGTAGTCAGCCCCAGCATTTT

j_call: TRBJ2-6
d_call: .
v_call: TRBV24-1
clone_size: once
cdr3_aa: CATGGPGANVLTF
cdr3_nt: TGTGCCACCGGGGGGCCCGGGGCCAACGTCCTGACTTTC

j_call: TRBJ2-7
d_call: TRBD1
v_call: TRBV7-2
clone_size: few
cdr3_aa: CASSSQTGDEQYF
cdr3_nt: TGTGCCAGCAGCTCCCAGACAGGGGACGAGCAGTACTTC

j_call: TRBJ2-1
d_call: TRBD2
v_call: TRBV5-6
clone_size: few
cdr3_aa: CASSLLAGKFEQFF
cdr3_nt: TGTGCCAGCAGCTTGCTAGCGGGGAAATTTGAGCAGTTCTTC

j_call: TRBJ2-1
d_call: .
v_call: TRBV27
clone_size: .
cdr3_aa: CASRPPGLYNEQFF
cdr3_nt: TGTGCCAGCAGACCACCGGGACTCTACAATGAGCAGTTCTTC

j_call: TRBJ1-4
d_call: .
v_call: TRBV10-3
clone_size: few
cdr3_aa: CAISESNSTLALNEKLFF
cdr3_nt: TGTGCCATCAGTGAGTCAAACTCCACCCTGGCCCTTAATGAAAAACTGTTTTTT

j_call: TRBJ2-1
d_call: .
v_call: TRBV5-1
clone_size: .
cdr3_aa: CASSLDRPHEQFF
cdr3_nt: TGCGCCAGCAGCTTGGACCGTCCCCATGAGCAGTTCTTC

j_call: TRBJ1-1
d_call: .
v_call: TRBV6-6
clone_size: many
cdr3_aa: CASSLPVGTEAFF
cdr3_nt: TGTGCCAGCAGCCTCCCCGTGGGCACTGAAGCTTTCTTT

j_call: TRBJ1-4
d_call: TRBD1
v_call: TRBV2
clone_size: .
cdr3_aa: CASRPDRGRGEKLFF
cdr3_nt: TGTGCCAGCAGGCCCGACAGGGGGCGAGGTGAAAAACTGTTTTTT

j_call: TRBJ1-2
d_call: TRBD1
v_call: TRBV20-1
clone_size: few
cdr3_aa: CSARAQDRGYGYTF
cdr3_nt: TGCAGTGCTAGAGCCCAGGACAGGGGCTATGGCTACACCTTC

j_call: TRBJ1-6
d_call: .
v_call: TRBV28
clone_size: .
cdr3_aa: CASSGGGPNSPLHF
cdr3_nt: TGTGCCAGCAGCGGGGGGGGCCCCAATTCACCCCTCCACTTT

j_call: TRBJ2-1
d_call: TRBD2
v_call: TRBV4-3
clone_size: .
cdr3_aa: CASSQEGLAGGPGNEQFF
cdr3_nt: TGCGCCAGCAGCCAAGAGGGACTAGCGGGGGGGCCGGGGAATGAGCAGTTCTTC

j_call: TRBJ2-2
d_call: .
v_call: TRBV10-3
clone_size: few
cdr3_aa: CAISSGELFF
cdr3_nt: TGTGCCATCAGTTCCGGGGAGCTGTTTTTT

j_call: TRBJ2-1
d_call: .
v_call: TRBV6-1
clone_size: few
cdr3_aa: CASRGTFMNEQFF
cdr3_nt: TGTGCCAGCAGGGGGACATTTATGAATGAGCAGTTCTTC

j_call: TRBJ2-7
d_call: TRBD2
v_call: TRBV5-1
clone_size: few
cdr3_aa: CASSRSGTSQFEQYF
cdr3_nt: TGCGCCAGCAGCCGTTCCGGGACTAGCCAATTCGAGCAGTACTTC

j_call: TRBJ2-7
d_call: .
v_call: TRBV10-3
clone_size: few
cdr3_aa: CAISDMGAYEQYF
cdr3_nt: TGTGCCATCAGTGATATGGGGGCCTACGAGCAGTACTTC

j_call: TRBJ2-3
d_call: .
v_call: TRBV5-5
clone_size: .
cdr3_aa: CASSLDLLGAGLTQYF
cdr3_nt: TGTGCCAGCAGCTTGGACCTACTAGGGGCAGGGCTTACGCAGTATTTT

j_call: TRBJ1-2
d_call: .
v_call: TRBV4-1
clone_size: .
cdr3_aa: CASSQPLWGQDYGYTF
cdr3_nt: TGCGCCAGCAGCCAACCCTTATGGGGCCAGGATTATGGCTACACCTTC

j_call: TRBJ2-5
d_call: .
v_call: TRBV5-1
clone_size: few
cdr3_aa: CASSMNRGQETQYF
cdr3_nt: TGCGCCAGCAGCATGAACCGGGGGCAAGAGACCCAGTACTTC

j_call: TRBJ1-1
d_call: .
v_call: TRBV3-1
clone_size: .
cdr3_aa: CASSHVLLNTEAFF
cdr3_nt: TGTGCCAGCAGCCACGTCTTATTGAACACTGAAGCTTTCTTT

j_call: TRBJ2-2
d_call: .
v_call: TRBV25-1
clone_size: few
cdr3_aa: CASSAPGSTGELFF
cdr3_nt: TGTGCCAGCAGTGCTCCTGGGAGCACCGGGGAGCTGTTTTTT

j_call: TRBJ2-3
d_call: .
v_call: TRBV5-1
clone_size: .
cdr3_aa: CASSVQGASTDTQYF
cdr3_nt: TGCGCCAGCAGCGTCCAGGGTGCTAGCACAGATACGCAGTATTTT

j_call: TRBJ2-2
d_call: TRBD1
v_call: TRBV6-2/TRBV6-3
clone_size: few
cdr3_aa: CASRFRITGGGTGELFF
cdr3_nt: TGTGCCAGCCGTTTCCGGATTACAGGGGGAGGCACCGGGGAGCTGTTTTTT

j_call: TRBJ2-1
d_call: .
v_call: TRBV15
clone_size: .
cdr3_aa: CATSRSLSYNEQFF
cdr3_nt: TGTGCCACCAGCAGATCCTTGAGTTACAATGAGCAGTTCTTC

j_call: TRBJ2-2
d_call: TRBD2
v_call: TRBV4-3
clone_size: few
cdr3_aa: CASSQQLAGGHTGELFF
cdr3_nt: TGCGCCAGCAGCCAGCAACTAGCGGGAGGACACACCGGGGAGCTGTTTTTT

j_call: TRBJ2-3
d_call: TRBD2
v_call: TRBV20-1
clone_size: few
cdr3_aa: CSARRLAESTDTQYF
cdr3_nt: TGCAGTGCCCGCAGACTAGCGGAAAGCACAGATACGCAGTATTTT